This T cell receptor beta chain stems from a study of blood T cells in healthy people across ages. This clonotype was detected a few times. Combining a sample-barcoded 5' primer with a J-beta primer mix, a second PCR ran for about 6 to 11 cycles. TCRdb ran MiXCR on the 5' RACE reads and lists one entry per CDR3 protein. This table has 800,000 or so distinct CDR3 sequences, around 62% appearing once. This clonotype was sampled from a man younger than 45 in good health. Source material: blood.

The CDR3 nucleotides are TGCAGTGCTGATAGACAGGGAAGGACAGATACGCAGTATTTT. This translates into CSADRQGRTDTQYF. This sequence joins TRBV20-1 and TRBJ2-3; 7 positions match TRBD1. CDR3 size: 14 residues. Trimming cost V 5 bases and J 3 bases; bases outside gene matches: 8. Germline CDR1 DFQATT, CDR2 SNEGSKA (reference sequence).